Included here is one T cell receptor (beta chain) sequence, with context. MiXCR, run by TCRdb on the RT-PCR reads, gives a single entry per CDR3 protein. The sample consists of some 550,000 distinct CDR3 sequences, approximately 20% of them appearing once. These data originate in a study of response to subunit inactivated influenza vaccine. With 5 bases removed from V and 9 bases from J, the gap between germline ends came to 20 bases. Germline loops: CDR1 SGHTA, CDR2 FQGTGA. The CDR3 is made up of 15 amino acids. The same specimen was also included in a second study, on T cells expressing NK-cell markers. This second study notes: Scientists made TCR beta cDNA using 5'RACE template switching with UMIs. The TCR beta repertoires originated in sorted CD3+CD56+NKG2C+, CD3+CD56+NKG2C- and CD3+CD56-NKG2C+ T cells. Evidence did not settle whether expanded NKG2C+ T cell clones targeted HCMV.

The origin of this receptor is a man aged 45-65 years who received an inactivated influenza vaccine. This sequence joins TRBV7-3 and TRBJ2-1; D may be TRBD2 (6 bases). The material was CD4+ T cells sorted from PBMCs, obtained about 13 days after vaccination. CDR3 loop: CASSQGVGGVGEQFF. The CDR3 DNA is TGTGCCAGCAGCCAAGGGGTGGGGGGAGTCGGTGAGCAGTTCTTC. The whole variable domain, remainder taken from reference TRBV7-3 and TRBJ2-1, is GAGVSQTPSNKVTEKGKYVELRCDPISGHTALYWYRQSLGQGPEFLIYFQGTGAADDSGLPNDRFFAVRPEGSVSTLKIQRTERGDSAVYLCASSQGVGGVGEQFFGPGTRLTVL.